This T cell receptor (beta chain) was identified during a study of T cell responses to AZD1222 COVID-19 vaccine. Study outcomes and limitations: Recipients of two AZD1222 doses showed rising Spike-specific TCR breadth and depth. Repertoires were sampled only after the peak T cell response.

The V end was cut by 2 bases, the J end by 1 base, with 7 bases between. The CDR3 is made up of 15 amino acids. Germline V gene sequence: CDR1 SGHNT, CDR2 YYREEE (reference sequence). This clone was recorded once. Antigen specificity is unknown. The assay was immunoSEQ multiplex PCR, and TCRdb's table has in-frame clones only and misses some. The sample records just over 150,000 clones, 90% to 95% being singletons. The source was peripheral blood, collected 28 days after the second AZD1222 dose. The rearrangement uses TRBV5-4 and TRBJ2-6; no definite D call. This TCR was sampled from an adult who received the AZD1222 COVID-19 vaccine. The CDR3 sequence is CASSFFGSGANVLTF. CDR3 bases: TGTGCCAGCAGCTTTTTCGGTTCTGGGGCCAACGTCCTGACTTTC.